This T cell receptor (beta chain) originates from a study of spatial heterogeneity in lung cancer. Study overall: Alpha-chain sequences were detected in numbers that were consistently lower than beta-chain sequences. The study observed each unique TCR and UMI combination more than ten times on average in raw reads. Whole-study findings and limits: Ubiquitous, expanded tumor-derived TCRs were more frequently observed in blood at resection than at follow-up.

Time point reported: sample taken at primary tumor resection. No cell sorting; template was whole RNA from tumor, lung tissue or PBMC. The cohort: about 79 early-stage, untreated non-small cell lung cancer patients. In regard to this clonotype: No antigen is known for it.

TCRdb called the 5' RACE reads again in MiXCR, with one record for every CDR3 protein. The table records under 100,000 distinct CDR3 sequences, around 9% of them present only once. The V end lost 2 bases, the J end lost 6 bases, and 8 bases lay between the germline ends. The CDR3 spans 11 residues. Per the germline V gene, CDR1 is DFQATT and CDR2 is SNEGSKA (reference sequence). The source of this sequence is a male donor with early-stage non-small cell lung cancer. The V and J genes are TRBV20-1 and TRBJ2-7; D may correspond to TRBD1 or TRBD2 (5 bases each). This specimen was PBMCs, taken at surgery. Here the CDR3 DNA reads TGCAGTGCTAGAAGGGACGGCGAGCAGTACTTC. As protein: CSARRDGEQYF.